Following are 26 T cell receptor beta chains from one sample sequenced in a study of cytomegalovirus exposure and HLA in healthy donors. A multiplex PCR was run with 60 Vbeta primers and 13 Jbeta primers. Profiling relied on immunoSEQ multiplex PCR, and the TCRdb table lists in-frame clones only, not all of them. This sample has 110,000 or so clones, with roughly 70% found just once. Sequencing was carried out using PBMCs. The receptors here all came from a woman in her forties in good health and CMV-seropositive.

Here the CDR3 DNA reads TGTGCCAGCAGCTTCGGACTAGCGGGAGCGAGGGAGCAGTTCTTC. Amino acids: CASSFGLAGAREQFF. The gene calls are TRBV7-3 and TRBJ2-1, with TRBD2 matching over 13 bases. Germline V gives CDR1 SGHTA, CDR2 FQGTGA. V trimming: 3 bases; J trimming: 10 bases; junction bases outside the gene matches: 6. The CDR3 is made up of 15 amino acids.

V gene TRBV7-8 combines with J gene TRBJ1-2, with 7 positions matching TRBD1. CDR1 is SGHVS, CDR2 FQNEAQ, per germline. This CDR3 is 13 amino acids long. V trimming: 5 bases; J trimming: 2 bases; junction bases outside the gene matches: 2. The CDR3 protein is CASSPQGNYGYTF. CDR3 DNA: TGTGCCAGCAGCCCACAGGGGAACTATGGCTACACCTTC.

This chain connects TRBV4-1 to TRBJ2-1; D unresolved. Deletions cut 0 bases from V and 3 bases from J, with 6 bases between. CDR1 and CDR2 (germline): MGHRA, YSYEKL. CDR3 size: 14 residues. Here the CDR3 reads CASSQESFYNEQFF. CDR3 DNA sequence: TGCGCCAGCAGCCAAGAAAGCTTCTACAATGAGCAGTTCTTC.

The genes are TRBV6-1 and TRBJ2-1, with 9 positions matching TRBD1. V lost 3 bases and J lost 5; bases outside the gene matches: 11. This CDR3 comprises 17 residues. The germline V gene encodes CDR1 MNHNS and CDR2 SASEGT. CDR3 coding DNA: TGTGCCAGCAGTGACAGACTGGGACAGGGTAGTAACAATGAGCAGTTCTTC. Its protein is CASSDRLGQGSNNEQFF.

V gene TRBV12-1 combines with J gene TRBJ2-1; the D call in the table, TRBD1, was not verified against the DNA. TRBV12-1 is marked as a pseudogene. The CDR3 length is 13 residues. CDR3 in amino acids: CARDRASYNEQFF. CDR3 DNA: TGTGCCAGAGACAGGGCGTCCTACAATGAGCAGTTCTTC.

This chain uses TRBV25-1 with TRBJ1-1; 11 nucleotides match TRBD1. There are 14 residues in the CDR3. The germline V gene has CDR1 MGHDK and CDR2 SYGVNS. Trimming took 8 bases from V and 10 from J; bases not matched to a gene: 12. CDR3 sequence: CASRSGTGGNRAFF. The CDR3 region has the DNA TGTGCCAGCCGATCAGGGACAGGGGGGAACCGAGCTTTCTTT.

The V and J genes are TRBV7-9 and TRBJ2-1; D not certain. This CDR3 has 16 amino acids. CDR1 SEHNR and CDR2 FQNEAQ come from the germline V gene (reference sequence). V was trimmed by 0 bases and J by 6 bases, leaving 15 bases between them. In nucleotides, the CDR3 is TGTGCCAGCAGCTTAGCTGTTGTTCCATCGGGCAATGAGCAGTTCTTC. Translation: CASSLAVVPSGNEQFF. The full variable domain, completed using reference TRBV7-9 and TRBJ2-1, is DTGVSQNPRHKITKRGQNVTFRCDPISEHNRLYWYRQTLGQGPEFLTYFQNEAQLEKSRLLSDRFSAERPKGSFSTLEIQRTEQGDSAMYLCASSLAVVPSGNEQFFGPGTRLTVL.

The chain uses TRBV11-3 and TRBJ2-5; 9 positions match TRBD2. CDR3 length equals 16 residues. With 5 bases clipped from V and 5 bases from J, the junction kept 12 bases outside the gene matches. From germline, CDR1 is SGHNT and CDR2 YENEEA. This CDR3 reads CASSRRVAGAVETQYF. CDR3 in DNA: TGTGCCAGCAGCCGACGGGTAGCGGGGGCTGTGGAGACCCAGTACTTC. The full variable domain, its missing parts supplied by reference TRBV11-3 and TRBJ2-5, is EAGVVQSPRYKIIEKKQPVAFWCNPISGHNTLYWYLQNLGQGPELLIRYENEEAVDDSQLPKDRFSAERLKGVDSTLKIQPAELGDSAVYLCASSRRVAGAVETQYFGPGTRLLVL.

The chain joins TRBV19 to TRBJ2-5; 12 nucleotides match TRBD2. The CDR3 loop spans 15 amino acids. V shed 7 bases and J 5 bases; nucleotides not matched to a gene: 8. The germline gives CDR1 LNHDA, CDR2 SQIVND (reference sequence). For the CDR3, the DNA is TGTGCCAGTAACCTAGCGGGGGGGACGGGGGAGACCCAGTACTTC. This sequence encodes CASNLAGGTGETQYF.

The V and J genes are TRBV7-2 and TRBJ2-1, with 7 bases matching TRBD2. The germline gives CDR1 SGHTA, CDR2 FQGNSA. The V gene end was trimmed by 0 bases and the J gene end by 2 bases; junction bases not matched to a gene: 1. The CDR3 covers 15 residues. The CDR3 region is CASSLAGGTYNEQFF. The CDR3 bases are TGTGCCAGCAGCTTAGCGGGGGGGACCTACAATGAGCAGTTCTTC.

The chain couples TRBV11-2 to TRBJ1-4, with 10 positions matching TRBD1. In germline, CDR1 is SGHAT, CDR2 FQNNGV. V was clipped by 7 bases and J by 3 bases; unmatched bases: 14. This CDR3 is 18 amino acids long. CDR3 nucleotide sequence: TGTGCCAGCACCCCAAACCGACAGGGGGCTTCGGCTAATGAAAAACTGTTTTTT. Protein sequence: CASTPNRQGASANEKLFF.

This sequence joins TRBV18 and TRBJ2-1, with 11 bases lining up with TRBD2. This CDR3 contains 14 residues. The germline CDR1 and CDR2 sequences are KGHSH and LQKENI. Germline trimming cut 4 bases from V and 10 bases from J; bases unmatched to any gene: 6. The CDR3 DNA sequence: TGTGCCAGCTCACTCTCAGGACTAGCGGGCGAGCAGTTCTTC. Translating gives CASSLSGLAGEQFF.

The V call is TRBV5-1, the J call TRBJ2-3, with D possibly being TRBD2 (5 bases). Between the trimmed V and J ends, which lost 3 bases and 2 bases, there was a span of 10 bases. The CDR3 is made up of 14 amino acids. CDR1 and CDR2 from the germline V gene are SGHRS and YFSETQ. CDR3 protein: CASSSGGATDTQYF. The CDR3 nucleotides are TGCGCCAGCAGCTCCGGAGGAGCCACAGATACGCAGTATTTT.

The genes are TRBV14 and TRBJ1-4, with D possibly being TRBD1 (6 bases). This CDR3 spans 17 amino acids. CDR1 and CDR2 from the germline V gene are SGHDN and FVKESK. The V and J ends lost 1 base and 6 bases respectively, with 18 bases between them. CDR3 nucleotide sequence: TGTGCCAGCAGCCAAGCCCGCCAGGGGCCCTCCTATGAAAAACTGTTTTTT. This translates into CASSQARQGPSYEKLFF.

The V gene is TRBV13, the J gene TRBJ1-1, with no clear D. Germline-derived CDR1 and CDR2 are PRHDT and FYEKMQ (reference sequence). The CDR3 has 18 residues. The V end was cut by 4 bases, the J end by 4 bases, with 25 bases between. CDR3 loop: CASSSFGGRSGWGTEAFF. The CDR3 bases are TGTGCCAGCAGCTCGTTTGGAGGGAGGTCCGGCTGGGGCACTGAAGCTTTCTTT. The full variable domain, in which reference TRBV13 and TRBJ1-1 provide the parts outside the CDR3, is AAGVIQSPRHLIKEKRETATLKCYPIPRHDTVYWYQQGPGQDPQFLISFYEKMQSDKGSIPDRFSAQQFSDYHSELNMSSLELGDSALYFCASSSFGGRSGWGTEAFFGQGTRLTVV.

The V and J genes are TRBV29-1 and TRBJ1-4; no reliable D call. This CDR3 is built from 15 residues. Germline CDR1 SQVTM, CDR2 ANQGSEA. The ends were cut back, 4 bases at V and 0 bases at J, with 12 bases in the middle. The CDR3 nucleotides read TGCAGCGTTGGGCCCCTGGGAGCAACTAATGAAAAACTGTTTTTT. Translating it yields CSVGPLGATNEKLFF.

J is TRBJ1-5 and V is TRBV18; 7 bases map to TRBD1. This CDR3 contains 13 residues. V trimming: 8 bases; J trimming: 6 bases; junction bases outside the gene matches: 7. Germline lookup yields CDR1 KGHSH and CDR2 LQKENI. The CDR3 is CASPLTGVQPQHF. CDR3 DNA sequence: TGTGCCAGCCCACTCACAGGGGTTCAGCCCCAGCATTTT.

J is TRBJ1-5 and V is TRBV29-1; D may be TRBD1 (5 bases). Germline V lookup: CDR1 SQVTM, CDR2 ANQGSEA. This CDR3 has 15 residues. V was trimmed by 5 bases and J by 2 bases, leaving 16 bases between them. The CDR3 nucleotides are TGCAGCGTTCGTGTTCAGGGCCCCCGCAATCAGCCCCAGCATTTT. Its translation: CSVRVQGPRNQPQHF. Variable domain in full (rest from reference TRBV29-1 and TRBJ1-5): SAVISQKPSRDICQRGTSLTIQCQVDSQVTMMFWYRQQPGQSLTLIATANQGSEATYESGFVIDKFPISRPNLTFSTLTVSNMSPEDSSIYLCSVRVQGPRNQPQHFGDGTRLSIL.

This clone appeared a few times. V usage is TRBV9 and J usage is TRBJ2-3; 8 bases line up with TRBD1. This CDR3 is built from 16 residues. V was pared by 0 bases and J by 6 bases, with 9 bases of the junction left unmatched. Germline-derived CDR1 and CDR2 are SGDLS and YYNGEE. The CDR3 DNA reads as TGTGCCAGCAGCGTAGGATCAGGGGGCGAGAGGGATACGCAGTATTTT. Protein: CASSVGSGGERDTQYF.

The CDR3 nucleotides are TGTGCCAGAGCAACCCTAAAAGTTGATGTCTATGGCTACACCTTC. It is translated as CARATLKVDVYGYTF. This sequence joins TRBV2 and TRBJ1-2; D ambiguous. The V gene lost 9 bases and the J gene lost 4 bases, with 21 bases spanning the gap. CDR1 and CDR2 (germline): SNHLY, FYNNEI. CDR3 size: 15 residues.

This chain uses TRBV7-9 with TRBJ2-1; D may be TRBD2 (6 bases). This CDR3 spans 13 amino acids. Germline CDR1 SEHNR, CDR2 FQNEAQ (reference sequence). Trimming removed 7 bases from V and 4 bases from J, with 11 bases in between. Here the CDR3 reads CASTTGLYNEQFF. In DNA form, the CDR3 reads TGTGCCAGCACCACGGGACTTTACAATGAGCAGTTCTTC.

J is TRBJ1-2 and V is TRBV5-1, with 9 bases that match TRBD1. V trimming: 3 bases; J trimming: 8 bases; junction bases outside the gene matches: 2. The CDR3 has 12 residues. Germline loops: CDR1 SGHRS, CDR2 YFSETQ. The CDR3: CASSWTGEGYTF. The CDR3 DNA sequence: TGCGCCAGCAGCTGGACAGGGGAGGGCTACACCTTC.

CDR3 coding DNA: TGCGCCAGCAGCTTGGCCTTAGGAAGACAGGGGGAGACCCAGTACTTC. Protein: CASSLALGRQGETQYF. The rearrangement uses TRBV5-1 and TRBJ2-5; 8 bases agree with TRBD1. V dropped 0 bases and J dropped 5; count of bases not matched to a gene: 9. The CDR3 contains 16 residues. Germline V gene lookup returns CDR1 SGHRS and CDR2 YFSETQ.

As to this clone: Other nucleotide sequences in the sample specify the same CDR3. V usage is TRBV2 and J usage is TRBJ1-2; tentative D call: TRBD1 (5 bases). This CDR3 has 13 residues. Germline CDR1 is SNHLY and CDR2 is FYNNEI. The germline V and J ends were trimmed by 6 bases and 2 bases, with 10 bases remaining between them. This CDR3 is CASRQTANYGYTF. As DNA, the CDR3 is TGTGCCAGCAGACAGACAGCCAACTATGGCTACACCTTC.

CDR3 DNA: TGTGCCAGCAGACCAGGGTTCGGAAACACCATATATTTT. Amino acids: CASRPGFGNTIYF. The chain employs TRBV7-2 and TRBJ1-3; D is possibly TRBD1 (5 bases). The V end was cut by 6 bases, the J end by 4 bases, with 10 bases between. This CDR3 has 13 amino acids. Germline loops: CDR1 SGHTA, CDR2 FQGNSA.

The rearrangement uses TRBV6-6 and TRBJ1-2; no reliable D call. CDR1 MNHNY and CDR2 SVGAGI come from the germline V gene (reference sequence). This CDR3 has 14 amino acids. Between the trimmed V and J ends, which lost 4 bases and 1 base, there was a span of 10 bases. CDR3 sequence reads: CASSSLTINYGYTF. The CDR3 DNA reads TGTGCCAGCAGTTCCCTGACAATTAACTATGGCTACACCTTC.